A single sample is the source of the 4 T cell receptor beta chains below, sequenced in a study of T-cell reconstitution after alpha-beta-depleted transplantation in children. This sample's TCRbeta library carried unique molecular identifier barcodes. Each CDR3 protein gets one entry after TCRdb re-called the PCR reads with MiXCR. The sample shows more than 200,000 distinct CDR3 sequences, roughly a quarter of them seen only once. Sequencing used PBMCs, mostly from graft donor cells, obtained 360 days after TCRalphabeta/CD19-depleted stem cell transplant. These receptors were obtained from a female patient between 2 and 10 years old who had a stem cell transplant for congenital amegakaryocytic thrombocytopenia, so the T cells may come from the graft donor.

This clonotype was seen a few times. CDR3 sequence reads: CASSLAPRQGRSNQPQHF. DNA for the CDR3: TGCGCCAGCAGCTTGGCCCCCCGACAGGGAAGAAGCAATCAGCCCCAGCATTTT. The chain combines TRBV5-1 with TRBJ1-5, with 7 bases that match TRBD1. The CDR3 totals 18 residues. CDR1 is SGHRS, CDR2 YFSETQ, per germline. V lost 0 bases and J lost 1; bases outside the gene matches: 10.

The sample holds many counts of this clonotype. The chain combines TRBV12-3 or TRBV12-4 with TRBJ1-2; a weak D match, TRBD1 (5 bases). The CDR3 totals 15 residues. Trimming removed 5 bases at V and 1 base at J, with 14 bases between. CDR3 sequence: CASSPAGEINYGYTF. The CDR3 DNA follows: TGTGCCAGCAGTCCCGCGGGGGAGATTAACTATGGCTACACCTTC.

This clonotype was counted at least ten times. The rearrangement joins TRBV25-1 to TRBJ2-1; D call uncertain. This CDR3 spans 13 amino acids. Trimming cost V 3 bases and J 9 bases, with 12 bases left between them. Germline V CDR1 and CDR2: MGHDK, SYGVNS. The CDR3: CASSDYRRTEQFF. CDR3 DNA sequence: TGTGCCAGCAGTGACTACCGCCGGACTGAGCAGTTCTTC.

The rearrangement links TRBV5-1 to TRBJ2-7, with 12 nucleotides matching TRBD2. CDR1 and CDR2 from the germline V gene are SGHRS and YFSETQ. CDR3 length equals 15 residues. The trim removed 3 bases at V and 1 base at J, leaving 2 bases unmatched. CDR3 sequence (DNA): TGCGCCAGCAGCTCCGGGACTAGCGGGTCCTACGAGCAGTACTTC. Its protein is CASSSGTSGSYEQYF.